The 24 T cell receptor beta chains given below trace back to one sample, sequenced in a study of T cell responses to AZD1222 COVID-19 vaccine. This table comes from immunoSEQ multiplex PCR, and its TCRdb copy is limited to in-frame clones, with some not included. The sample consists of 100,000 to 150,000 clones, more than 75% of them appearing once. This specimen was peripheral blood, taken 28 days after the second AZD1222 dose. The receptors originated from an adult who received the AZD1222 COVID-19 vaccine.

The chain joins TRBV6-1 to TRBJ1-3; D uncertain. CDR3 length equals 15 residues. Per the germline V gene, CDR1 is MNHNS and CDR2 is SASEGT. V shed 1 base and J shed 0 bases, with 7 bases lying between them. The CDR3 bases are TGTGCCAGCAGTGAAGGCAGCTACTCTGGAAACACCATATATTTT. Translating it yields CASSEGSYSGNTIYF.

The chain is built from TRBV6-5 and TRBJ1-6, with 7 bases aligning to TRBD1. This CDR3 comprises 14 residues. In germline, CDR1 is MNHEY, CDR2 SVGAGI. V lost 3 bases and J lost 10; bases outside the gene matches: 6. In DNA, the CDR3 is TGTGCCAGCAGTTATACAGGGGAAGGCTCACCCCTCCACTTT. Amino acid sequence: CASSYTGEGSPLHF.

This clone has a handful of counts. The chain recombines TRBV7-6 with TRBJ2-3, with D possibly TRBD2 on 6 matching bases. Trimming removed 3 bases from V and 5 bases from J, with 6 bases in between. This CDR3 is 12 amino acids long. Germline V gene data show CDR1 as SGHVS and CDR2 as FNYEAQ. CDR3 residues: CASSFSGDTQYF. The CDR3 region has the DNA TGTGCCAGCAGCTTTAGCGGAGATACGCAGTATTTT.

CDR3 protein: CASSRRQTGDSPLHF. In DNA, the CDR3 is TGCGCCAGCAGCCGGAGACAAACGGGGGATTCACCCCTCCACTTT. This chain joins TRBV5-1 and TRBJ1-6; perhaps TRBD1 as D (5 bases). The V end lost 4 bases, the J end lost 8 bases, and 16 bases lay between the germline ends. The CDR3 extends over 15 amino acids. Germline V gene sequence: CDR1 SGHRS, CDR2 YFSETQ.

This rearrangement joins TRBV9 to TRBJ1-1; D ambiguous. Germline CDR1 SGDLS, CDR2 YYNGEE. CDR3 length equals 13 residues. V gave up 0 bases and J gave up 7 bases, with 10 bases separating them. As DNA, the CDR3 is TGTGCCAGCAGCGTAGGAATTATAAGTGAAGCTTTCTTT. Its protein is CASSVGIISEAFF.

V is TRBV6-5 and J is TRBJ1-5; 10 nucleotides align to TRBD1. Germline V CDR1 and CDR2: MNHEY, SVGAGI. After removal of 11 bases from V and 9 bases from J, the junction contained 10 bases not matched to a gene. The CDR3 totals 13 residues. The CDR3 region is CAGSGQGVWPQHF. DNA of the CDR3: TGTGCCGGGTCCGGACAGGGGGTCTGGCCCCAGCATTTT.

CDR3 protein: CASSPQGGSGETQYF. In nucleotides, the CDR3 is TGCGCCAGCAGCCCTCAGGGGGGCTCGGGAGAGACCCAGTACTTC. The chain joins TRBV5-1 to TRBJ2-5, with D possibly being TRBD1 (7 bases). V was trimmed by 4 bases and J by 4 bases, leaving 17 bases between them. Germline V CDR1 and CDR2: SGHRS, YFSETQ. The CDR3 runs 15 residues.

There are a few counts of this clone. The chain is built from TRBV27 and TRBJ2-2; 9 bases are a match to TRBD1. The length of the CDR3 is 17 residues. From germline, CDR1 is MNHEY and CDR2 SMNVEV (reference sequence). V lost 1 base, J lost 2 bases, and 5 bases stayed unmatched. The CDR3 DNA reads as TGTGCCAGCAGTTTATGGGGGACAGGGCTCAACACCGGGGAGCTGTTTTTT. The encoded protein is CASSLWGTGLNTGELFF.

This CDR3 is CAWTLGRSTDTQYF. CDR3 in DNA: TGTGCCTGGACCTTGGGCAGGAGCACAGATACGCAGTATTTT. The chain recombines TRBV30 with TRBJ2-3; D is unresolved. This CDR3 has 14 amino acids. CDR1 is GTSNPN and CDR2 is SVGIG in the germline V gene (reference sequence). Trimming took off 4 bases at V and 0 bases at J, with 11 bases between the two ends.

Here the CDR3 reads CASSFWAGDEQYF. The CDR3 nucleotides read TGTGCCAGCAGTTTTTGGGCAGGGGACGAGCAGTACTTC. The rearrangement uses TRBV12-3 or TRBV12-4 and TRBJ2-7, with D perhaps matching TRBD1 (6 bases). V gave up 3 bases and J gave up 5 bases, with 11 bases separating them. The CDR3 has 13 residues.

The J gene is TRBJ2-3, the V gene TRBV12-3 or TRBV12-4; TRBD1 matches 7 bases. J gave up 6 bases and V 4 bases, and 4 bases lay outside the gene matches. The CDR3 runs to 13 residues. The CDR3: CASSYRGWDTQYF. The CDR3 bases are TGTGCCAGCAGTTACAGGGGTTGGGATACGCAGTATTTT.

The V gene is TRBV29-1, the J gene TRBJ2-7; either TRBD1 or TRBD2 may supply D (6 bases each). The germline CDR1 and CDR2 sequences are SQVTM and ANQGSEA. The ends were cut back, 6 bases at V and 12 bases at J, with 21 bases in the middle. The CDR3 has 12 residues. The CDR3 bases are TGCAGCGTGGCTGGGGGGCAGTACCTTTTGTACTTC. Translated: CSVAGGQYLLYF.

The rearrangement links TRBV3-1 (or the pseudogene TRBV3-2) to TRBJ2-3; unclear D gene. The germline gives CDR1 LGHDT, CDR2 YNNKEL (reference sequence). The CDR3 sequence is 12 residues long. Trimming took 4 bases from V and 6 from J, leaving 8 bases between them. The CDR3 DNA sequence: TGTGCCAGCAGCCTTTCGGCGGATACGCAGTATTTT. This encodes CASSLSADTQYF.

J is TRBJ1-5 and V is TRBV5-4, with 7 nucleotides matching TRBD1. Per the germline V gene, CDR1 is SGHNT and CDR2 is YYREEE (reference sequence). The CDR3 has 15 residues. V dropped 2 bases and J dropped 3; count of bases not matched to a gene: 5. The CDR3 sequence: CASSLQGSPNQPQHF. The CDR3, as DNA: TGTGCCAGCAGCTTACAGGGGAGTCCCAATCAGCCCCAGCATTTT.

The chain is built from TRBV11-1 and TRBJ2-3; D might be TRBD2 (6 bases). This CDR3 is built from 15 residues. The V end was cut by 2 bases, the J end by 1 base, with 10 bases between. CDR1 is SGHAT, CDR2 FQDESV, per germline (reference sequence). The CDR3 nucleotides read TGTGCCAGCAGCTTACCCCAGCGGGGCACAGATACGCAGTATTTT. Its protein product is CASSLPQRGTDTQYF.

This chain joins TRBV7-9 and TRBJ1-1; D is undetermined. The CDR3 runs 15 residues. The V and J ends lost 5 bases and 4 bases respectively, with 17 bases between them. Germline CDR1 reads SEHNR; CDR2 reads FQNEAQ (reference sequence). The CDR3 reads CASSTSGWWGTEAFF. The CDR3 DNA reads TGTGCCAGCAGCACCTCGGGCTGGTGGGGCACTGAAGCTTTCTTT.

V and J are TRBV5-1 and TRBJ2-7; 9 bases line up with TRBD2. The germline CDR1 and CDR2 sequences are SGHRS and YFSETQ. The trim removed 4 bases at V and 3 bases at J, leaving 8 bases unmatched. This CDR3 region has 15 residues. The CDR3 reads CASSPNSGSRYEQYF. In DNA, the CDR3 is TGCGCCAGCAGCCCGAATAGCGGGAGTCGCTACGAGCAGTACTTC.

This clone appeared a few times. V and J are TRBV28 and TRBJ2-3; either TRBD1 or TRBD2 may fit D (5 bases each). Between the trimmed V and J ends, which lost 5 bases and 2 bases, there was a span of 11 bases. The CDR3 covers 14 residues. The germline gives CDR1 MDHEN, CDR2 SYDVKM. The CDR3 reads CASSTGRVTDTQYF. Written as DNA, the CDR3 is TGTGCCAGCAGTACGGGGCGCGTCACAGATACGCAGTATTTT.

The chain carries TRBV13 and TRBJ2-7; 9 bases line up with TRBD1. The germline CDR1 and CDR2 sequences are PRHDT and FYEKMQ (reference sequence). This CDR3 has 15 amino acids. The V and J ends lost 1 base and 5 bases, in that order; junction bases with no gene match: 6. The CDR3 DNA sequence: TGTGCCAGCAGCTTAGCCCAGGGGACAGGGAACGAGCAGTACTTC. Residues: CASSLAQGTGNEQYF. The whole variable domain, remainder taken from reference TRBV13 and TRBJ2-7, is AAGVIQSPRHLIKEKRETATLKCYPIPRHDTVYWYQQGPGQDPQFLISFYEKMQSDKGSIPDRFSAQQFSDYHSELNMSSLELGDSALYFCASSLAQGTGNEQYFGPGTRLTVT.

This rearrangement joins TRBV24-1 to TRBJ2-1; 9 bases are shared with TRBD1. The CDR3 extends over 15 amino acids. Germline V gives CDR1 KGHDR, CDR2 SFDVKD. The junction had 7 bases not matched to a gene; V was cut back by 4 bases and J by 7 bases. Here the CDR3 DNA reads TGTGCCACCAGTGACGAAAACAGGGGGCGGAATGAGCAGTTCTTC. This encodes CATSDENRGRNEQFF.

This sequence joins TRBV27 and TRBJ1-1; a possible D gene is TRBD1 (5 bases). Trimming removed 7 bases at V and 4 bases at J, with 13 bases between. Germline V CDR1 and CDR2: MNHEY, SMNVEV (reference sequence). The CDR3 contains 13 residues. CDR3 in DNA: TGTGCCAGCACGCAGGGCGGAGGCACTGAAGCTTTCTTT. Residues: CASTQGGGTEAFF.

This rearrangement joins TRBV19 to TRBJ1-5; unclear D gene. CDR3 length: 13 residues. Deletions cut 5 bases from V and 4 bases from J, with 9 bases between. Germline V gives CDR1 LNHDA, CDR2 SQIVND (reference sequence). CDR3 loop: CASSQQTNQPQHF. CDR3 nucleotides: TGTGCCAGTAGTCAGCAGACTAATCAGCCCCAGCATTTT.

The J gene is TRBJ2-7, the V gene TRBV9, with 9 bases lining up with TRBD2. The germline CDR1 and CDR2 sequences are SGDLS and YYNGEE. Trimming took 0 bases from V and 3 from J; bases not matched to a gene: 4. The CDR3 is 15 residues long. DNA of the CDR3: TGTGCCAGCAGCGTAGCTAGCGGGGAACACTACGAGCAGTACTTC. Translated, it gives CASSVASGEHYEQYF.

The chain couples TRBV19 to TRBJ2-4, with D uncertain. V was shortened by 1 base and J by 6 bases, with 13 bases between the two germline ends. CDR3 size: 15 residues. CDR1 and CDR2 from the germline V gene are LNHDA and SQIVND (reference sequence). The CDR3 loop is CASSIGWVETNIQYF. As DNA, the CDR3 is TGTGCCAGTAGTATAGGGTGGGTAGAAACAAACATTCAGTACTTC.